Reported below is one TCR beta chain. What this receptor recognizes is not known. No much larger clone exists at a distance of one base, and base qualities are not known. TCRbeta CDR3 regions were amplified from genomic DNA using the immunoSEQ Assay, a bias-controlled multiplex PCR. The original pipeline was this. The number of nucleated cells in each sample was estimated by amplification of reference gene primers within the assay. To quantify the absolute abundance of each unique TCRbeta CDR3 rearrangement, sequence reads were collapsed and filtered. For each sample, productive Simpson clonality was calculated as the square root of Simpson's diversity index over productive rearrangements. TCRdb stores this immuneACCESS table with in-frame sequences only. Part of the clones is absent; in the studies checked, under half of the shortfall reflects unresolved V genes, and no reason is known for the rest. V, J and clone size were drawn from that table, and D and trimming were deduced from the DNA. Within this sample are more than 150,000 clones, with around 87% of them counted one time only. The ten most abundant clones make up approximately 0.62% of the sample.

One collaborating source in Seattle enrolled patients while the patients were actively infected and followed the patients over time throughout the course of disease. Each collaborating institution followed its own protocols to collect whole blood in K2EDTA tubes. Collaborator samples were shipped for TCRbeta analysis as frozen whole blood, isolated PBMCs, or DNA extracted from either sample type. These data belong to a study of blood T cell repertoires in COVID-19 (dated by TCRdb to the early 2020s). A note on the overall study: Collaborator samples came from the United States, Italy and Spain and covered acute and convalescent phases of COVID-19. Where available, HLA class I and class II types were taken from metadata supplied by the sample provider and were not determined by assay-based typing. The samples were drawn from two sources: the first 160 participants of the ongoing ImmuneRACE study, and fewer than 1,500 subjects contributed by 6 global collaborators. A freely available public database, intended as a resource for researchers studying the immune response to SARS-CoV-2, is where the repertoires were released. The material from the prospective study consisted of cDNA or gDNA derived from T cells, B-cell-depleted T cells, or PBMCs. A de-identified subject ID, COVID-19 status, age in years and sex were almost always included in the sample metadata. Deeply sampled blood TCRbeta repertoires from subjects exposed to, actively infected with, or recovered from COVID-19 were included in the dataset. Summary of the overall study and its limitations: The amount of clinical and demographic metadata varied by source and participant and was provided uncurated.

Specimen: peripheral blood. The sequence was collected from a man aged 60 to 75 with COVID-19, enrolled during active disease.

The base sequence is TGTGCCAGCAGTCCCGGGACAGGGAATTCGAACACCGGGGAGCTGTTTTTT. Translated, it gives CASSPGTGNSNTGELFF. Recombination joined TRBV25-1 with TRBJ2-2; the junction holds 9 bases that match TRBD1. V and J are trimmed by 5 bases and 0 bases, and the gene matches miss 7 bases of the junction. CDR1 and CDR2 are drawn from the germline V gene: MGHDK, SYGVNS. From the cysteine through the phenylalanine, the CDR3 covers 17 amino acids. Solely the CDR3 DNA is kept, with 51 bases framed from the first base.